This T cell receptor beta chain is drawn from a study of T cells in women clearing cervical HPV infection. Across the study: Cases were women with histologically confirmed HPV16-related CIN3 or worse, including a couple of invasive cancers. Blood came at first lesion visit for cases, post-clearance for controls. HLA type could not be excluded as a confounder.

Regarding this clone: Its antigen is still unknown. The CDR3 extends 3 residues past the end of the read, so its final part is completed from the germline J gene.

General study results and limits: TRBV6-7 abundance was lower in cases than controls (roughly 0.11% versus 0.16%).

V was shortened by 5 bases and J by 4 bases, with 17 bases between the two germline ends. The germline gives CDR1 LNHDA, CDR2 SQIVND (reference sequence). The CDR3 totals 15 residues. Clones were read by immunoSEQ multiplex PCR, and TCRdb kept only the in-frame ones, dropping some. The repertoire shows some 30,000 clones; the top ten hold about 4.5%. This clonotype originated in a woman aged 18 to 75 with a cervical HPV16 infection that either progressed to CIN3+ or cleared (not recorded which). Sequenced: blood buffy coat. The rearrangement links TRBV19 to TRBJ1-1, with D possibly matching TRBD1 (6 bases). The DNA read from the CDR3 is TGTGCCAGTAGTGCCCGACAGGCCGGGGCCACTGAA. Translating it yields CASSARQAGATE. The complete CDR3 sequence is CASSARQAGATEAFF.